This T cell receptor beta chain derives from a study of tumor-infiltrating lymphocytes in primary liver carcinoma. In the study overall: Measuring roughly 4.2 to 10 cm across, the tumors were staged as T1-T3 N0M0.

Total RNA and DNA came together from roughly 20-30 mg of bulk tissue without cell sorting. Resecting the tumor surgically was how the patients' primary liver carcinoma was treated. The template, about 550 ng total RNA, yielded TCR beta cDNA made with a constant-region primer. Investigators got TCR beta libraries out of three nested multiplex PCR rounds, done with slightly modified ARM-PCR. A single record per CDR3 protein comes from TCRdb applying MiXCR to the multiplex PCR reads. The profile shows roughly 120,000 distinct CDR3 sequences, approximately 64% of them singletons. This clonotype was counted between two and nine times. The source of this sequence is a woman aged 60-75 years with primary liver carcinoma and hepatitis B virus infection. Material: liver tumor tissue from sampling region 3. Described subset: tumor region T3, left-lateral pole.

In DNA form, the CDR3 reads TGTGCCAGCAGCCAACTGACAGGGGGCGCCTATGGCTACACCTTC. Residues: CASSQLTGGAYGYTF. The chain uses TRBV7-9 and TRBJ1-2; 10 bases fit TRBD1. The CDR3 totals 15 residues. Germline trimming cut 5 bases from V and 4 bases from J; bases unmatched to any gene: 7. Looked up from germline, CDR1 is SEHNR and CDR2 is FQNEAQ (reference sequence).